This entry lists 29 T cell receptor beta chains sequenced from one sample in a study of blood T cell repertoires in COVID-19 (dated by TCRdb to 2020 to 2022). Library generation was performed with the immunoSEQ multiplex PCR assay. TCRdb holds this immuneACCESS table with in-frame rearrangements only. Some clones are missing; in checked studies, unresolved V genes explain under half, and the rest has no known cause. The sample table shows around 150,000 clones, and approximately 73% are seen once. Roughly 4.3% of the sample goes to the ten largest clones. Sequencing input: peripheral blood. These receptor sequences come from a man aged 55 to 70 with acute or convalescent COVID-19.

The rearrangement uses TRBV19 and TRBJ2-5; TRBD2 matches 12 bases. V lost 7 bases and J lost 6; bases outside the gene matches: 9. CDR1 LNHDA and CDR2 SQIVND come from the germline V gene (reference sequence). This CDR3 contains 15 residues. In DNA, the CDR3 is TGTGCCAGTATCTCGACTAGCGGGAGTCAAAAGACCCAGTACTTC. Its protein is CASISTSGSQKTQYF.

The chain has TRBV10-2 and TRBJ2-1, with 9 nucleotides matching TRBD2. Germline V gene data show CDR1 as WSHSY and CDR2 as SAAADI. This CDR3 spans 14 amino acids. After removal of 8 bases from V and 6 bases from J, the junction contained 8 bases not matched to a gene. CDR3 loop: CASGGGAGGNEQFF. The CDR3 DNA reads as TGCGCCAGCGGTGGGGGAGCGGGAGGCAATGAGCAGTTCTTC.

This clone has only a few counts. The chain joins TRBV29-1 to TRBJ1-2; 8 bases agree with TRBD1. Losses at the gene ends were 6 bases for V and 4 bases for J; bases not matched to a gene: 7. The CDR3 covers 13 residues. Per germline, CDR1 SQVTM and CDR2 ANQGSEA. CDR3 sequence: CSVETGEVYGYTF. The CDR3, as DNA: TGCAGCGTGGAGACAGGGGAAGTCTATGGCTACACCTTC.

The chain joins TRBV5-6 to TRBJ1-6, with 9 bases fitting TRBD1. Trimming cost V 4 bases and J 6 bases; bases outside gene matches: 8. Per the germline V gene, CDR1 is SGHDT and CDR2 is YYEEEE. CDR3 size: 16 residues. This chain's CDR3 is CASSRDRDHFNSPLHF. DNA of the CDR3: TGTGCCAGCAGCAGGGACAGGGACCATTTTAATTCACCCCTCCACTTT. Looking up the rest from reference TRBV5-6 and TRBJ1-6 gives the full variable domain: DAGVTQSPTHLIKTRGQQVTLRCSPKSGHDTVSWYQQALGQGPQFIFQYYEEEERQRGNFPDRFSGHQFPNYSSELNVNALLLGDSALYLCASSRDRDHFNSPLHFGNGTRLTVT.

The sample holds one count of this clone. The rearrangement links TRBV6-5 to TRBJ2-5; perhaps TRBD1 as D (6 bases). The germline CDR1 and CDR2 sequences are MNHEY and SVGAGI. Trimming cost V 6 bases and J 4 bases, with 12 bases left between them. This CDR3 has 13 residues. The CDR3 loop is CASSDGTRETQYF. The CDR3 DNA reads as TGTGCCAGCAGCGACGGGACACGAGAGACCCAGTACTTC.

In DNA, the CDR3 is TGTGCCAGCAGCCAAGATCCCCAGGGTTCTTCACCCCTCCACTTT. Its translation: CASSQDPQGSSPLHF. The chain couples TRBV3-1 (or the pseudogene TRBV3-2) to TRBJ1-6; D perhaps matches TRBD1 (5 bases). Trimming stripped 0 bases from V and 9 bases from J, with 12 bases between. This CDR3 has 15 residues. The germline V gene encodes CDR1 LGHDT and CDR2 YNNKEL (reference sequence).

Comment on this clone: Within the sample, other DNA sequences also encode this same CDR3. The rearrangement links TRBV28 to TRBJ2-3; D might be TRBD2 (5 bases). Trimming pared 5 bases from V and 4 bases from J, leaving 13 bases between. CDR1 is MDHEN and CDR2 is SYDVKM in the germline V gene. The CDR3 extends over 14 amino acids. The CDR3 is CASSRGPRADTQYF. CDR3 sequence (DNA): TGTGCCAGCAGTAGAGGGCCGAGGGCAGATACGCAGTATTTT.

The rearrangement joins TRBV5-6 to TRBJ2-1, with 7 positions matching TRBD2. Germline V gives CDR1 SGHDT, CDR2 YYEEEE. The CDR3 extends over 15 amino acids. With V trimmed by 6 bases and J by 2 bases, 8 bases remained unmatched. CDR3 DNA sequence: TGTGCCAGCACCTCCGGACTAGTCCCCTACAATGAGCAGTTCTTC. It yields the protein CASTSGLVPYNEQFF.

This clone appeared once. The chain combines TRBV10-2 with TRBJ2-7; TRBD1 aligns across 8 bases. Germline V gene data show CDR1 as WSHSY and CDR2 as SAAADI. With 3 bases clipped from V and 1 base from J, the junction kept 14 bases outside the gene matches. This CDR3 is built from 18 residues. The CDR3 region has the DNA TGCGCCAGCAGTGAATTGGGGACAGGTAGGGTGTTATCCTACGAGCAGTACTTC. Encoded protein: CASSELGTGRVLSYEQYF.

The CDR3 loop is CASSQGEWGGELFF. CDR3 nucleotides: TGCGCCAGCTCCCAGGGCGAGTGGGGCGGGGAGCTGTTTTTT. This chain links TRBV5-1 with TRBJ2-2; TRBD1 might be the D (5 bases). The CDR3 sequence is 14 residues long. The V end was cut by 7 bases, the J end by 7 bases, with 17 bases between. Per germline, CDR1 SGHRS and CDR2 YFSETQ.

CDR3: CASRRDQETQYF. DNA of the CDR3: TGTGCCAGCAGGCGGGACCAAGAGACCCAGTACTTC. This rearrangement joins TRBV2 to TRBJ2-5, with D possibly matching TRBD2 (5 bases). V was clipped by 6 bases and J by 0 bases, with 5 bases between them. The V gene's germline CDR1 is SNHLY and CDR2 FYNNEI. The CDR3 consists of 12 residues.

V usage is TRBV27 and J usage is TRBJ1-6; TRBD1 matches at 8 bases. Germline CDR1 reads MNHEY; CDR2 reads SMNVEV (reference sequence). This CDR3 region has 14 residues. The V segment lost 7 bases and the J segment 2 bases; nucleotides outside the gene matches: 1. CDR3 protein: CASKTGAYNSPLHF. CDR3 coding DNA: TGTGCCAGCAAGACAGGGGCCTATAATTCACCCCTCCACTTT.

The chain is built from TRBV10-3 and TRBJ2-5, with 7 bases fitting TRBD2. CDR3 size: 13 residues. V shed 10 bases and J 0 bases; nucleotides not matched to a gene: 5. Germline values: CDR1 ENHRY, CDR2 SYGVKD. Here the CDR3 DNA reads TGTGCCAGCCTAGCGGCCAACCAAGAGACCCAGTACTTC. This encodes CASLAANQETQYF.

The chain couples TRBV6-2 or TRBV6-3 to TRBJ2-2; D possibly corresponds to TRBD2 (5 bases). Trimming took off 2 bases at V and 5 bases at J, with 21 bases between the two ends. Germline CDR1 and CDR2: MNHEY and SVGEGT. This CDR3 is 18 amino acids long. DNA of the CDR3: TGTGCCAGCAGTTACGATCCCAGCCGGGAACACAGTACCGGGGAGCTGTTTTTT. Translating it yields CASSYDPSREHSTGELFF.

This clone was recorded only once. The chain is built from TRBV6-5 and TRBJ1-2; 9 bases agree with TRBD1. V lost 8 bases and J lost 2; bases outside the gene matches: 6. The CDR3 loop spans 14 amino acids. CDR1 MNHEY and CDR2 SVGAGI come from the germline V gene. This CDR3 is CASGLGQGNYGYTF. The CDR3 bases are TGTGCCAGCGGCCTAGGACAGGGGAACTATGGCTACACCTTC.

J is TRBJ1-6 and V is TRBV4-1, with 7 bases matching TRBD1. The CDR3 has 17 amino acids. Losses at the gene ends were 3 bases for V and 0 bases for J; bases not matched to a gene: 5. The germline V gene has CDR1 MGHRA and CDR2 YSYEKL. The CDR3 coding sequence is TGCGCCAGCAGCCAGACGGACAGGAGCTCCTATAATTCACCCCTCCACTTT. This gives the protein CASSQTDRSSYNSPLHF.

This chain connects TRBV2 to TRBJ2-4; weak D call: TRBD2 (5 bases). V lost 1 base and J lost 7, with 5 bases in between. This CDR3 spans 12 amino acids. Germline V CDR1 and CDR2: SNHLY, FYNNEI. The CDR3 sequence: CASSEGGNIQYF. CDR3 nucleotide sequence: TGTGCCAGCAGTGAAGGCGGGAACATTCAGTACTTC.

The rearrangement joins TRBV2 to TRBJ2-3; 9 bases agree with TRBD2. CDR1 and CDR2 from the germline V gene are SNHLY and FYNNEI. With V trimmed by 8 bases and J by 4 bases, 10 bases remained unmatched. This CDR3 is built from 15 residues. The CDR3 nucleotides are TGTGCCAGCCTTAGCGGGAGATGGGGTGCAGATACGCAGTATTTT. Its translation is CASLSGRWGADTQYF. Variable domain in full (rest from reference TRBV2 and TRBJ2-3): EPEVTQTPSHQVTQMGQEVILRCVPISNHLYFYWYRQILGQKVEFLVSFYNNEISEKSEIFDDQFSVERPDGSNFTLKIRSTKLEDSAMYFCASLSGRWGADTQYFGPGTRLTVL.

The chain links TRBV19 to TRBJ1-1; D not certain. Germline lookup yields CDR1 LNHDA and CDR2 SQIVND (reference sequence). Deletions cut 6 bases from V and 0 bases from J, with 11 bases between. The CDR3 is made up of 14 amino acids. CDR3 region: CASSKQLLNTEAFF. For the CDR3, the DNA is TGTGCCAGTAGCAAACAACTACTGAACACTGAAGCTTTCTTT.

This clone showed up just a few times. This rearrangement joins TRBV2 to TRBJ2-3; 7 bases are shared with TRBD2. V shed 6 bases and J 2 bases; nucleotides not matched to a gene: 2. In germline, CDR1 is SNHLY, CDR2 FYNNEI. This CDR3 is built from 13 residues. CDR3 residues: CASRGGFTDTQYF. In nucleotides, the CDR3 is TGTGCCAGCAGGGGAGGGTTCACAGATACGCAGTATTTT.

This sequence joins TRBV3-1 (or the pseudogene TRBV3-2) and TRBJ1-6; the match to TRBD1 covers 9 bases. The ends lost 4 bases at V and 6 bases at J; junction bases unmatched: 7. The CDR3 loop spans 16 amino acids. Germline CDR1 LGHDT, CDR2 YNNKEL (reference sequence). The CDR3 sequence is CASSRNRGLSNSPLHF. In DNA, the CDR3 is TGTGCCAGCAGCCGAAACAGGGGGCTAAGTAATTCACCCCTCCACTTT.

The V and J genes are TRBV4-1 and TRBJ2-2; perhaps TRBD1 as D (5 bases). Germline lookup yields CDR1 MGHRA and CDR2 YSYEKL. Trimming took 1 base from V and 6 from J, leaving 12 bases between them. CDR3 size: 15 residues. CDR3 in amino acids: CASSQVWGGAGELFF. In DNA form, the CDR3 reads TGCGCCAGCAGCCAAGTATGGGGCGGCGCCGGGGAGCTGTTTTTT.

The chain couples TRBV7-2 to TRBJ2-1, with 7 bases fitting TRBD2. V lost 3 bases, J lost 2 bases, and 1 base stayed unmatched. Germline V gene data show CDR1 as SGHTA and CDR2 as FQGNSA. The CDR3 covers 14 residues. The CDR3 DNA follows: TGTGCCAGCAGCTTCAGCGGGGCCTACAATGAGCAGTTCTTC. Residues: CASSFSGAYNEQFF. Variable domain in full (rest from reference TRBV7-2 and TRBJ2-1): GAGVSQSPSNKVTEKGKDVELRCDPISGHTALYWYRQSLGQGLEFLIYFQGNSAPDKSGLPSDRFSAERTGGSVSTLTIQRTQQEDSAVYLCASSFSGAYNEQFFGPGTRLTVL.

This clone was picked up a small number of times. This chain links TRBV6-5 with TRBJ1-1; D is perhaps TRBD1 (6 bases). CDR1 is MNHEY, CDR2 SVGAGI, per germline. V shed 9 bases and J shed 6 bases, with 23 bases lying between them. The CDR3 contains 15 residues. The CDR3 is CARDSWEAGGAEAFF. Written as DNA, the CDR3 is TGTGCCAGGGACAGCTGGGAGGCGGGAGGGGCTGAAGCTTTCTTT.

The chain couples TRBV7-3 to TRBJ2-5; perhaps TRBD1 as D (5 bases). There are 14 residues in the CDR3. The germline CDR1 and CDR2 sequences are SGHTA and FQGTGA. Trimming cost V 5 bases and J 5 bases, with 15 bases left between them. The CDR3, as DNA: TGTGCCAGCAGCCCCCTAGGACACCGGGAGACCCAGTACTTC. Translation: CASSPLGHRETQYF.

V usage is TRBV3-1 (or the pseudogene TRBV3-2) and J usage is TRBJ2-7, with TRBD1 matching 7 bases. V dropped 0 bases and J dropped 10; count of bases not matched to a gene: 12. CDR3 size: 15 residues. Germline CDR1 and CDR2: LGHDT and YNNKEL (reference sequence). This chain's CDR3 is CASSQDPMTGTIQYF. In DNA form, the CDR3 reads TGTGCCAGCAGCCAAGACCCGATGACAGGGACGATACAGTACTTC.

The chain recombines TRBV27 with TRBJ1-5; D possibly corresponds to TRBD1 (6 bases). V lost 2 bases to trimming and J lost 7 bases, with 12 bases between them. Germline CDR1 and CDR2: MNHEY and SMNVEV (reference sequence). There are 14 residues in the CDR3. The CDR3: CASSLAQGRQPQHF. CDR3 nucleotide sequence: TGTGCCAGCAGTTTAGCACAGGGCAGGCAGCCCCAGCATTTT.

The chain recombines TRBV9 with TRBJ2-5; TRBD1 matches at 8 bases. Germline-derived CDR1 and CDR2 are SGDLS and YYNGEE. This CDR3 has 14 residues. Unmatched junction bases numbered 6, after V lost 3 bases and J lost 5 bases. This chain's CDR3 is CASSGTGRRETQYF. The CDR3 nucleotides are TGTGCCAGCAGCGGGACAGGGAGAAGGGAGACCCAGTACTTC.

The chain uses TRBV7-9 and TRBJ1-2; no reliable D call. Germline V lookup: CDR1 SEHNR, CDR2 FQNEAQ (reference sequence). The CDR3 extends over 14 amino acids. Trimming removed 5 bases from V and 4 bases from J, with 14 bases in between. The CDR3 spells CASSPLDGGYGYTF. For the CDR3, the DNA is TGTGCCAGCAGCCCCCTAGACGGAGGCTATGGCTACACCTTC.